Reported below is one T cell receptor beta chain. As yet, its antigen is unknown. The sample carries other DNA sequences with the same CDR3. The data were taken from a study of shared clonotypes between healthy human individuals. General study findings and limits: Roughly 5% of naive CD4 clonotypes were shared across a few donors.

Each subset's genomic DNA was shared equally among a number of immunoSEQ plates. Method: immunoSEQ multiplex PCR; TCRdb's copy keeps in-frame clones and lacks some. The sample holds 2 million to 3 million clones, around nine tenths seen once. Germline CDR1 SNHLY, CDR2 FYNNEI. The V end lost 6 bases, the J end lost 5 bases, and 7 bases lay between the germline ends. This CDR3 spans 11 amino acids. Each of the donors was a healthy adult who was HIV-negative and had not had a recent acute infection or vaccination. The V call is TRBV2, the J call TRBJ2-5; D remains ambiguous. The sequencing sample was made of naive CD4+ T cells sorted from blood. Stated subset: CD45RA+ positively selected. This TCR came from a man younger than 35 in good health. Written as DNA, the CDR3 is TGTGCCAGCAGAACCCGGGAGACCCAGTACTTC. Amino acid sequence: CASRTRETQYF.